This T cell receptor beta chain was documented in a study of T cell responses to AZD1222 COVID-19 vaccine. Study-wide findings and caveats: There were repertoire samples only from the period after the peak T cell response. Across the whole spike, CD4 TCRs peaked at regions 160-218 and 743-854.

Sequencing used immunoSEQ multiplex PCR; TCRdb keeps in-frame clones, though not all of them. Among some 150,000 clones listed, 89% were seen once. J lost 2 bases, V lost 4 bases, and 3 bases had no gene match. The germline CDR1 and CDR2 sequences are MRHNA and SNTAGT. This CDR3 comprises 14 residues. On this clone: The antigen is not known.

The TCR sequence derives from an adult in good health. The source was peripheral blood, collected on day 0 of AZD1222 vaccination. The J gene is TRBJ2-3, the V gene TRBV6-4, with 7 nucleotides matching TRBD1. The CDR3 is CASSVGTATDTQYF. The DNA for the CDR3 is TGTGCCAGCAGTGTCGGGACAGCCACAGATACGCAGTATTTT.